A selection of T cell receptor beta chains follows, all from one sample in a study of T cell changes during pregnancy in multiple sclerosis. The protocol was immunoSEQ multiplex PCR, while the TCRdb copy is restricted to in-frame clones and leaves out a portion. The sample includes roughly 14,000 clones, 65% to 90% of them seen just once. Sequenced here: CD8+ T cells from peripheral blood mononuclear cells, sampled in the first trimester of pregnancy. Source of these receptors: a female donor with multiple sclerosis, enrolled in a pregnancy study. The CDR3 runs from the conserved cysteine through the conserved F or W. Fields, in order: clone size, V gene, D gene, J gene, CDR3 protein, CDR3 DNA. A D gene is named only where the DNA matches it firmly. Size is stated for part of the rows, as once, few or many counts, or as a class when the clone is expanded.

>.|TRBV4-1|TRBD1|TRBJ1-4
CASSHTDGTAEKLFF
TGCGCCAGCAGCCACACCGACGGGACAGCCGAAAAACTGTTTTTT
>.|TRBV29-1|.|TRBJ2-7
CSVEVPGSSYEQYF
TGCAGCGTTGAAGTGCCGGGGAGCTCCTACGAGCAGTACTTC
>few|TRBV4-1|TRBD1|TRBJ2-6
CASSQTGALSGANVLTF
TGCGCCAGCAGCCAAACAGGGGCCCTCAGTGGGGCCAACGTCCTGACTTTC
>once|TRBV9|.|TRBJ1-4
CASSPLGGEKLFF
TGTGCCAGCAGCCCCCTTGGGGGGGAAAAACTGTTTTTT
>.|TRBV6-5|.|TRBJ2-5
CASSYSNSQETQYF
TGTGCCAGCAGTTACTCGAACAGCCAAGAGACCCAGTACTTC
>.|TRBV27|.|TRBJ1-4
CASSRTTTNEKLFF
TGTGCCAGCAGTCGGACAACAACTAATGAAAAACTGTTTTTT
>.|TRBV29-1|.|TRBJ2-3
CSVKSTDYARGSDTQYF
TGCAGCGTTAAGTCTACAGATTATGCCCGTGGATCAGATACGCAGTATTTT
>.|TRBV5-4|TRBD1|TRBJ1-1
CASSWTTGGTEAFF
TGTGCCAGCAGTTGGACCACAGGGGGCACTGAAGCTTTCTTT
>.|TRBV2|TRBD1|TRBJ1-3
CASSGTGSGNTIYF
TGTGCCAGCAGCGGGACAGGCTCTGGAAACACCATATATTTT
>.|TRBV4-1|.|TRBJ1-5
CASSQNRVNQPQHF
TGCGCCAGCAGCCAAAATCGCGTGAATCAGCCCCAGCATTTT
>.|TRBV10-1|.|TRBJ2-7
CASSDGAYEQYF
TGCGCCAGCAGTGACGGAGCCTACGAGCAGTACTTC
>once|TRBV27|TRBD1|TRBJ2-7
CASSLRTGGLEQYF
TGTGCCAGCAGTTTACGGACAGGGGGCCTCGAGCAGTACTTC
>.|TRBV7-9|TRBD1|TRBJ2-7
CASSVPGQPSYEQYF
TGTGCCAGCAGCGTTCCGGGACAGCCTTCCTACGAGCAGTACTTC
>.|TRBV4-1|TRBD1|TRBJ1-5
CASSQDRGPRNQPQHF
TGCGCCAGCAGCCAAGACAGGGGGCCGAGGAATCAGCCCCAGCATTTT
>.|TRBV27|.|TRBJ2-2
CASSFGAGVLFF
TGTGCCAGCAGTTTTGGGGCAGGCGTGCTGTTTTTT
>.|TRBV14|.|TRBJ2-1
CASSQERNRRSYNEQFF
TGTGCCAGCAGCCAAGAGCGAAATAGGAGGTCCTACAATGAGCAGTTCTTC
>once|TRBV7-7|.|TRBJ2-3
CASSPGLATDTQYF
TGTGCCAGCAGCCCGGGTCTGGCGACAGATACGCAGTATTTT
>.|TRBV27|TRBD2|TRBJ2-1
CASSLAGSNNEQFF
TGTGCCAGCAGCCTAGCGGGGTCCAACAATGAGCAGTTCTTC
>once|TRBV6-1|TRBD2|TRBJ2-3
CASSELAGSTDTQYF
TGTGCCAGCAGTGAACTAGCGGGGAGCACAGATACGCAGTATTTT
>.|TRBV6-1|TRBD1|TRBJ2-7
CASLLDRVPYEQYF
TGTGCCAGCTTGTTGGACAGGGTACCCTACGAGCAGTACTTC
>.|TRBV21-1|.|TRBJ2-7
CASPDGLFLGYSYEQYF
TGTGCCAGCCCAGACGGACTTTTCCTAGGTTACTCCTACGAGCAGTACTTC
>.|TRBV29-1|.|TRBJ1-1
CSCRGGDTEAFF
TGCAGTTGTAGGGGGGGGGACACTGAAGCTTTCTTT
>.|TRBV6-6|TRBD1|TRBJ1-6
CAIRGTGSSYNSPLHF
TGTGCCATCAGGGGGACAGGGAGCTCCTATAATTCACCCCTCCACTTT
>.|TRBV11-1|.|TRBJ1-1
CASSLGNSREAFF
TGTGCCAGCAGCTTAGGAAACAGCCGGGAGGCTTTCTTT
>.|TRBV19|TRBD1|TRBJ2-7
CASSIAGQGYEQYF
TGTGCCAGTAGTATAGCTGGACAGGGATACGAGCAGTACTTC
>few|TRBV2|.|TRBJ2-7
CASSAQEARVFSEQYF
TGTGCCAGCAGCGCCCAAGAGGCCAGGGTGTTTTCCGAGCAGTACTTC
>.|TRBV19|TRBD1|TRBJ1-4
CASASRTGGLSTNEKLFF
TGTGCCAGTGCTTCCAGGACAGGGGGACTCTCGACTAATGAAAAACTGTTTTTT
>.|TRBV7-6|TRBD1|TRBJ1-2
CASSTRTGKGGYTF
TGTGCCAGCAGCACAAGGACAGGGAAGGGTGGCTACACCTTC
>.|TRBV15|TRBD2|TRBJ2-1
CATSPRGAPYNEQFF
TGTGCCACCAGCCCGCGGGGGGCTCCCTACAATGAGCAGTTCTTC
>.|TRBV5-6|.|TRBJ2-7
CASSFRQAGEQYF
TGTGCCAGCAGCTTCCGGCAGGCAGGAGAGCAGTACTTC
>few|TRBV6-5|.|TRBJ1-2
CASSYAGVGYTF
TGTGCCAGCAGTTACGCGGGGGTTGGCTACACCTTC
>once|TRBV5-1|.|TRBJ1-6
CASRAADNSPLHF
TGCGCCAGCAGGGCGGCAGATAATTCACCCCTCCACTTT
>.|TRBV5-4|.|TRBJ2-7
CASSLRREISFTYEQYF
TGTGCCAGCAGCTTGAGAAGGGAGATAAGTTTTACCTACGAGCAGTACTTC
>few|TRBV28|.|TRBJ2-2
CASSLPGGELFF
TGTGCCAGCAGTCTCCCGGGGGGGGAGCTGTTTTTT
>.|TRBV6-1|.|TRBJ2-1
CASNFVGEQFF
TGTGCCAGCAATTTCGTCGGGGAGCAGTTCTTC
>.|TRBV5-1|.|TRBJ1-1
CASSPRDGGNTEAFF
TGCGCCAGCAGCCCTCGGGATGGCGGGAACACTGAAGCTTTCTTT
>.|TRBV5-1|.|TRBJ2-7
CASSLVGQVRYEQYF
TGCGCCAGCAGCTTGGTAGGCCAGGTTCGCTACGAGCAGTACTTC
>.|TRBV4-1|.|TRBJ2-7
CASSLQGPGDEQYF
TGCGCCAGCAGCCTCCAGGGCCCTGGGGACGAGCAGTACTTC
>.|TRBV28|TRBD1|TRBJ1-1
CASRDRGEAFF
TGTGCCAGCCGGGACAGGGGAGAAGCTTTCTTT
>.|TRBV19|.|TRBJ1-2
CASSIFREFYGYTF
TGTGCCAGTAGTATTTTTCGAGAATTCTATGGCTACACCTTC
>.|TRBV7-9|TRBD1|TRBJ1-4
CASSSDRAEKLFF
TGTGCCAGCAGCTCGGACAGGGCTGAAAAACTGTTTTTT
>.|TRBV7-7|TRBD2|TRBJ2-3
CASSFFPGGCNTDTQYF
TGTGCCAGCAGCTTTTTCCCGGGAGGGTGCAACACAGATACGCAGTATTTT
>.|TRBV6-1|.|TRBJ2-7
CASSEKDGSSYEQYF
TGTGCCAGCAGTGAAAAGGATGGGAGCTCCTACGAGCAGTACTTC
>.|TRBV10-3|.|TRBJ2-2
CAIRRRQGGLGELFF
TGTGCCATCAGGAGACGACAGGGAGGTCTCGGGGAGCTGTTTTTT